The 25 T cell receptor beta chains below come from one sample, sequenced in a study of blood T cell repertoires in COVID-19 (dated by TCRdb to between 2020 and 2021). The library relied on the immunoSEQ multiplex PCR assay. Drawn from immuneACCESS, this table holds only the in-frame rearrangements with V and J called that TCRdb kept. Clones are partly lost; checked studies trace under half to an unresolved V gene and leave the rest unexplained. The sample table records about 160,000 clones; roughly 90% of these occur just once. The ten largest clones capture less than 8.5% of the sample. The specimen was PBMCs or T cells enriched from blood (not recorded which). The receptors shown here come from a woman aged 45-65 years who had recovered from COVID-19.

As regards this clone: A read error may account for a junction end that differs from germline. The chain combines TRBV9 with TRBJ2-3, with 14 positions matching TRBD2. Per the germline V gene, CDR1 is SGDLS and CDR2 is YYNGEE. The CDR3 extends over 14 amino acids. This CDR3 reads CASSTTSGGARWHF. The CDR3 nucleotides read TGTGCCAGCAGCACGACTAGCGGGGGGGCCAGATGGCATTTT.

The CDR3 nucleotides read TGTGCCAGCAGCCAAGTTGGGATCGGGGACACTGAAGCTTTCTTT. This codes for CASSQVGIGDTEAFF. The chain is built from TRBV3-1 (or the pseudogene TRBV3-2) and TRBJ1-1, with no clear D. The CDR3 contains 15 residues. CDR1 is LGHDT, CDR2 YNNKEL, per germline (reference sequence). V lost 1 base and J 3 bases, leaving 12 bases between the germline ends.

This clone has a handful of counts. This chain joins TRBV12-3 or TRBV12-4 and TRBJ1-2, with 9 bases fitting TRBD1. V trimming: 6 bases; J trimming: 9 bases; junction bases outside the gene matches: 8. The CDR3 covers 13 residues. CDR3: CASRGQGYIRYTF. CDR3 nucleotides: TGTGCCAGCAGGGGACAGGGCTACATCCGCTACACCTTC.

The CDR3 loop is CASSISLRGPEQFF. In DNA form, the CDR3 reads TGTGCCAGTAGTATAAGTCTCAGGGGGCCTGAGCAGTTCTTC. The chain joins TRBV19 to TRBJ2-1, with 8 positions matching TRBD1. CDR3 length equals 14 residues. From germline, CDR1 is LNHDA and CDR2 SQIVND (reference sequence). The V and J ends lost 2 bases and 9 bases, in that order; junction bases with no gene match: 6. The entire variable domain, with the rest obtained from reference TRBV19 and TRBJ2-1, is as follows: DGGITQSPKYLFRKEGQNVTLSCEQNLNHDAMYWYRQDPGQGLRLIYYSQIVNDFQKGDIAEGYSVSREKKESFPLTVTSAQKNPTAFYLCASSISLRGPEQFFGPGTRLTVL.

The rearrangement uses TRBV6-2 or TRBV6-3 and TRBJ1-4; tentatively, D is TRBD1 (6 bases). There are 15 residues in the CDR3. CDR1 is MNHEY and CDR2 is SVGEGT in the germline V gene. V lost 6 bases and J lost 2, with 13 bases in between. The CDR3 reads CASSPGTITNEKLFF. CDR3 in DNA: TGTGCCAGCAGCCCTGGGACAATTACTAATGAAAAACTGTTTTTT.

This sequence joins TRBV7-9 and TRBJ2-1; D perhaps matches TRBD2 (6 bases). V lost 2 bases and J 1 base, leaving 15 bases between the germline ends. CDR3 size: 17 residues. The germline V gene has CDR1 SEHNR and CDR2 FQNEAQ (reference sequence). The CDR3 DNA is TGTGCCAGCAGCTTAAGAGGGACCGCGGGATCCTACAATGAGCAGTTCTTC. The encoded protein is CASSLRGTAGSYNEQFF.

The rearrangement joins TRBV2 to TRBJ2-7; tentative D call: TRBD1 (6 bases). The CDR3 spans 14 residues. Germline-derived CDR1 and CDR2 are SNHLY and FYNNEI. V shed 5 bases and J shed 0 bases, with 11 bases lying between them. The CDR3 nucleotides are TGTGCCAGCAGTTGGCAGGGGCTCTCCTACGAGCAGTACTTC. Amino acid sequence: CASSWQGLSYEQYF.

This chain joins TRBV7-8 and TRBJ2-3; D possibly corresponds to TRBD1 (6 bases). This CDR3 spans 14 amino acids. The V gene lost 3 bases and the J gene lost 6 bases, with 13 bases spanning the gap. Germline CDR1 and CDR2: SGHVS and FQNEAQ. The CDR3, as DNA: TGTGCCAGCAGCTTGGGCAGAAGGGGGGATACGCAGTATTTT. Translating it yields CASSLGRRGDTQYF.

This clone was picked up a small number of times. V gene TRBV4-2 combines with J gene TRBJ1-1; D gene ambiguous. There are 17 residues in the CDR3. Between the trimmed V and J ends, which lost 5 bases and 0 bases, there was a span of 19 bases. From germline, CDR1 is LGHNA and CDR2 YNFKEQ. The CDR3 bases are TGTGCCAGCAGCAGCCGATCGAGGGAGAGGATGAACACTGAAGCTTTCTTT. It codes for CASSSRSRERMNTEAFF.

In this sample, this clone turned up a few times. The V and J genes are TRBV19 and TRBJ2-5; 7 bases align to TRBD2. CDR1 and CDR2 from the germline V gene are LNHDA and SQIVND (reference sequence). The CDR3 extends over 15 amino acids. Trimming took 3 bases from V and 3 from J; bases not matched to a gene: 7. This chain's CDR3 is CASSMGSGGKETQYF. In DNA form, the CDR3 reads TGTGCCAGTAGTATGGGTTCCGGGGGGAAAGAGACCCAGTACTTC.

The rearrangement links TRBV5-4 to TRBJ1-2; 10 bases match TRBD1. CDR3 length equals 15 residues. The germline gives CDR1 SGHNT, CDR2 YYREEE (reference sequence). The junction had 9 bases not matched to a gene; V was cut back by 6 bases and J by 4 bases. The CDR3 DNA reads TGTGCCAGCAACGGACAGGGGGACCAGGGCTATGGCTACACCTTC. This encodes CASNGQGDQGYGYTF.

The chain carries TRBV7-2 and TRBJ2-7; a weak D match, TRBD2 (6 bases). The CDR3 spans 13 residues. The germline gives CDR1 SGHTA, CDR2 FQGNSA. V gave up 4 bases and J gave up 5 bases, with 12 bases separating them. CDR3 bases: TGTGCCAGCAGCTGGCGGGGTCTCGACGAGCAGTACTTC. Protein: CASSWRGLDEQYF.

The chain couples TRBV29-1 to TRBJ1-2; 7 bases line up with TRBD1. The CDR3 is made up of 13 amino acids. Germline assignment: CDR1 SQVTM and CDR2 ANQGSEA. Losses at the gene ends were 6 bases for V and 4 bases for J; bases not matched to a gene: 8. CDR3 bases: TGCAGCGTGGTAGAGGGGGCGGTCTATGGCTACACCTTC. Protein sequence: CSVVEGAVYGYTF.

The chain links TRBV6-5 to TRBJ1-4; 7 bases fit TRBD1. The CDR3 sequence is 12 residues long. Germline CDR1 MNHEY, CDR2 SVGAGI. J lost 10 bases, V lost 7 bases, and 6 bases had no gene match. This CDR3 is CASNEGGRKLFF. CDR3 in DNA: TGTGCCAGCAACGAAGGGGGCCGAAAACTGTTTTTT.

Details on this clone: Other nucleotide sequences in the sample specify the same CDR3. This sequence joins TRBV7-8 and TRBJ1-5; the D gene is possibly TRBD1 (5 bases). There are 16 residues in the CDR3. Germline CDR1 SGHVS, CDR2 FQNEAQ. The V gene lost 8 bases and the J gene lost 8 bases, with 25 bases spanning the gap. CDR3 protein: CASRGGWVSSSEPQHF. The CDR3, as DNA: TGTGCCAGCCGGGGGGGGTGGGTATCGTCATCTGAGCCCCAGCATTTT. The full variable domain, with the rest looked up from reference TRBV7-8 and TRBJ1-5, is GAGVSQSPRYKVAKRGQDVALRCDPISGHVSLFWYQQALGQGPEFLTYFQNEAQLDKSGLPSDRFFAERPEGSVSTLKIQRTQQEDSAVYLCASRGGWVSSSEPQHFGDGTRLSIL.

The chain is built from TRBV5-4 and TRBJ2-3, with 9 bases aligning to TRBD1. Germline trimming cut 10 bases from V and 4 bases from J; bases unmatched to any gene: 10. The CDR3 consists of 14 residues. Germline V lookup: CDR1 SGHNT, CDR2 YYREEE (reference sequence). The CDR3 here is CAAGGQGNSDTQYF. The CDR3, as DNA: TGTGCCGCAGGGGGACAGGGAAATTCAGATACGCAGTATTTT.

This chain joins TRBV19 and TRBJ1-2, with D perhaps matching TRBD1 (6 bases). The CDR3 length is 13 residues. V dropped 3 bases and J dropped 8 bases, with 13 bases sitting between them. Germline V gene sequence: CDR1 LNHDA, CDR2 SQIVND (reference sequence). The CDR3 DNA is TGTGCCAGTAGTATTCAGGGGCGTGAAGGCTACACCTTC. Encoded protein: CASSIQGREGYTF. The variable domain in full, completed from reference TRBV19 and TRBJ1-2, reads DGGITQSPKYLFRKEGQNVTLSCEQNLNHDAMYWYRQDPGQGLRLIYYSQIVNDFQKGDIAEGYSVSREKKESFPLTVTSAQKNPTAFYLCASSIQGREGYTFGSGTRLTVV.

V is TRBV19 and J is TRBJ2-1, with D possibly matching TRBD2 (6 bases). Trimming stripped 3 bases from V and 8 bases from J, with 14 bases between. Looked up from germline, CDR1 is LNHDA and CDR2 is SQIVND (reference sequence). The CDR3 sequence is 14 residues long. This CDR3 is CASSMVGGRDEQFF. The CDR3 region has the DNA TGTGCCAGTAGTATGGTCGGGGGAAGGGATGAGCAGTTCTTC.

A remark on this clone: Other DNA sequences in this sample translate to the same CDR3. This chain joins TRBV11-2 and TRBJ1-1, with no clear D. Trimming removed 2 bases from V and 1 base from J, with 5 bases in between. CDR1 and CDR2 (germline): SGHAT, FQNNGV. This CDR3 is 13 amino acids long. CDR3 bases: TGTGCCAGCAGCTTAAGCGGGAACACTGAAGCTTTCTTT. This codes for CASSLSGNTEAFF.

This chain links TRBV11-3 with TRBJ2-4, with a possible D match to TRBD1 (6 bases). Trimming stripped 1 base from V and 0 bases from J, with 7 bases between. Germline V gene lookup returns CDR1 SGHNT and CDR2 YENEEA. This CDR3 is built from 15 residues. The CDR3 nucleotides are TGTGCCAGCAGCTTAGTCAGGGGAGCCAAAAACATTCAGTACTTC. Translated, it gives CASSLVRGAKNIQYF.

The CDR3 sequence: CSSRGGGQTQYF. The DNA for the CDR3 is TGCAGCTCCCGGGGGGGCGGGCAGACCCAGTACTTC. The chain links TRBV29-1 to TRBJ2-5; TRBD2 matches 8 bases. This CDR3 has 12 amino acids. The trim removed 8 bases at V and 6 bases at J, leaving 8 bases unmatched. Germline values: CDR1 SQVTM, CDR2 ANQGSEA.

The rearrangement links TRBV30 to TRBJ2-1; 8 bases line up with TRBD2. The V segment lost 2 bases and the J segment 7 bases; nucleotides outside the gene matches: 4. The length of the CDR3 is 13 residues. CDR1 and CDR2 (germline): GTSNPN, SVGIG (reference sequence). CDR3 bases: TGTGCCTGGAGTAGCGGGGGTCCGAATGAGCAGTTCTTC. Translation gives CAWSSGGPNEQFF. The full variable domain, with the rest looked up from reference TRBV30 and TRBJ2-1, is SQTIHQWPATLVQPVGSPLSLECTVEGTSNPNLYWYRQAAGRGLQLLFYSVGIGQISSEVPQNLSASRPQDRQFILSSKKLLLSDSGFYLCAWSSGGPNEQFFGPGTRLTVL.

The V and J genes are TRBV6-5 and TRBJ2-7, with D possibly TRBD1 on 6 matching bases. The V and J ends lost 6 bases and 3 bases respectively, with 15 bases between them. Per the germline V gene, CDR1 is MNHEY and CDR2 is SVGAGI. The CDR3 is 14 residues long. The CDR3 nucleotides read TGTGCCAGCAGATCCACAGGGCGCAGCTACGAGCAGTACTTC. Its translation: CASRSTGRSYEQYF.

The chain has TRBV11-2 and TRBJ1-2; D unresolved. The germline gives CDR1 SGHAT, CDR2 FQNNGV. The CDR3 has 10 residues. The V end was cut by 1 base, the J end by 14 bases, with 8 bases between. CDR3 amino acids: CASSLVRATF. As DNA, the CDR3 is TGTGCCAGCAGCTTAGTGAGGGCGACCTTC.

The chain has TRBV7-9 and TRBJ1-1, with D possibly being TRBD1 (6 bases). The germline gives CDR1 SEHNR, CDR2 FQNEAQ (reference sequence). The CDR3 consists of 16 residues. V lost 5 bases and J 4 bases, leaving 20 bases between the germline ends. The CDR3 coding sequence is TGTGCCAGCAGCCAACATCGACAAAGGGGGGGCACTGAAGCTTTCTTT. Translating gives CASSQHRQRGGTEAFF.